This T cell receptor beta chain was sequenced during a study of blood T cell repertoires in COVID-19. This CDR3 has 15 amino acids. The germline V gene has CDR1 MDHEN and CDR2 SYDVKM. The V gene end was trimmed by 4 bases and the J gene end by 2 bases; junction bases not matched to a gene: 2. This clone occurred a few times. Under the authors' procedure: Amplifying reference gene primers gave estimates of nucleated cell counts. Sequencing used immunoSEQ multiplex PCR; TCRdb keeps in-frame clones, though not all of them. V and J calls and clone size are those listed in that table; D and trimming were worked out from the DNA. This table has 180,000 or so clones, approximately 90% appearing once.

Sample: peripheral blood. The clonotype comes from a man aged 18 to 35 with active or convalescent COVID-19. The chain couples TRBV28 to TRBJ2-7; TRBD2 agrees at 13 bases. The CDR3, as DNA: TGTGCCAGCAGTTCGACTAGCGGGGGGACCTACGAGCAGTACGTC. This encodes CASSSTSGGTYEQYV.